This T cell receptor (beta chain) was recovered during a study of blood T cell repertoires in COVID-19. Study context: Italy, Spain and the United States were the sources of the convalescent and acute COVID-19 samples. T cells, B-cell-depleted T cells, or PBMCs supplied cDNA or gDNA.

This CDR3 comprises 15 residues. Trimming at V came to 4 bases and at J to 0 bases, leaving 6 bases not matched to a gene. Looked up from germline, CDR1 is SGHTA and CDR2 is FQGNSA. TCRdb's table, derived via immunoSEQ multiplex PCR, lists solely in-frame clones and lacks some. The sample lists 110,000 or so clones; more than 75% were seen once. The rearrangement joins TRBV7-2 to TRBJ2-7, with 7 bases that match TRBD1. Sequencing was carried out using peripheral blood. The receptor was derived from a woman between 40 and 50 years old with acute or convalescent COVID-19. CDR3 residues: CASSWTGTASYEQYF. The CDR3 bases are TGTGCCAGCAGCTGGACCGGGACAGCCTCCTACGAGCAGTACTTC.